The text below deals with one T cell receptor (beta chain). The antigen remains undetermined. TCRdb passed the multiplex PCR reads through MiXCR, listing each CDR3 protein once. The profile shows over 60,000 distinct CDR3 sequences, 40% to 55% of them singletons. V was shortened by 10 bases and J by 8 bases, with 23 bases between the two germline ends. CDR3 length equals 14 residues. Germline assignment: CDR1 SGHTA and CDR2 FQGNSA. This entry comes from a study of breast tumors, draining lymph nodes, adjacent tissues. Overall study findings and caveats: Data fit most tumor T cells coming from lymph node, expanding in tumor.

The chain uses TRBV7-2 and TRBJ1-2; TRBD1 is a possible D gene (5 bases). Sequences were obtained from breast tumor tissue. The sequence came from a female donor with breast cancer. Some clones in this sample may be carry-over from other donors' samples. The CDR3 loop is CATYRQGGRDGYTF. The CDR3 DNA reads as TGTGCCACCTATAGGCAGGGAGGGAGGGACGGCTACACCTTC.